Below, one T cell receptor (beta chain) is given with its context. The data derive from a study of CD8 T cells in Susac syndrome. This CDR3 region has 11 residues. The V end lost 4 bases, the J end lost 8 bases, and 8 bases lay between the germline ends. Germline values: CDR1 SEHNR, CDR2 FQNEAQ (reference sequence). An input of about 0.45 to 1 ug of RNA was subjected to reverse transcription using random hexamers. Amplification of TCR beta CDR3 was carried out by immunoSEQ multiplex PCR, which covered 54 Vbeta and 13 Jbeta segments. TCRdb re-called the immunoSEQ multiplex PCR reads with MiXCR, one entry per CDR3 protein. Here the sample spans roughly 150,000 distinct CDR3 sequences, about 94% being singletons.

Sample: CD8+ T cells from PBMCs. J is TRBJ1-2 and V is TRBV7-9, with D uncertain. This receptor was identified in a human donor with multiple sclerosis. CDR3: CASSSEVGYTF. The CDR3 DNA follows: TGTGCCAGCAGCTCTGAGGTCGGCTACACCTTC.